This T cell receptor (beta chain) was sequenced for a study of OX40 agonist ivuxolimab in advanced cancers. Study details: Dose-escalation patients were diagnosed with hepatocellular carcinoma, melanoma, renal cell cancer or head and neck cancer. Partial responses, seen in three patients, involved one hepatocellular carcinoma and two cutaneous melanomas. Under the entry rules, prior anti-PD-1, anti-PD-L1 or anti-CTLA-4 therapy was allowed, and approximately 40% had some.

The V gene's germline CDR1 is SGHAT and CDR2 FQNNGV. The germline V and J ends were trimmed by 5 bases and 12 bases, with 17 bases remaining between them. This CDR3 region has 13 residues. Measured with immunoSEQ multiplex PCR; TCRdb has only the in-frame clones, and not every one. The repertoire holds about 35,000 clones, with around 74% as singletons. On cycle 4 day 1 and cycle 7 day 1, as well as at baseline, blood was sampled. Sequencing used CD4+ or CD8+ T cells sorted from blood, obtained in a trial of the OX40 agonist ivuxolimab. The V and J genes are TRBV11-2 and TRBJ2-1; possible D gene TRBD2, 6 bases. The receptor was derived from an adult with an advanced solid tumor such as melanoma, head and neck, liver or kidney cancer. CDR3 sequence: CASSLLGEVWQFF. The CDR3 nucleotides are TGTGCCAGCAGCCTCTTGGGGGAGGTATGGCAGTTCTTC.